This TCR beta chain was recovered during a study of blood T cells in healthy people across ages (dated by TCRdb to between 2015 and 2016). Study-level background: Template switching captured roughly one uniquely barcoded TCR beta cDNA molecule per two T cells in model experiments. Donors were grouped into four age groups: young (average approximately 16 years), middle-aged (over 35), aged (about 60) and long-lived (approximately 81). To avoid experimental bias, donors of different ages were randomly spread across the sequencing lanes. Two additional independent replicas of 1 million unique cDNA reads from the same blood draw were analyzed for two donors (one aged 18 to 30 and one aged 80 or older). The study measured age-related changes in TCR beta repertoire diversity using deep sequencing normalized with unique cDNA molecular identifiers.

Summary of the overall study and its limitations: Because profiling used bulk unsorted PBMCs, naive and antigen-experienced compartments could not be compared conclusively. The CMV infection status of donors was not known, potentially confounding age-related changes in expanded clonotypes. The long-lived group showed more naive CD4+ T cells, fewer expanded clones and increased TCR diversity than the aged group, suggesting age selection. Observed TCR beta diversity correlated strongly with the percentage of naive T cells measured by flow cytometry. As age increased, observed TCR beta diversity per million T cells dropped in a roughly linear way, and a significant reduction was already evident by age 40. Total diversity estimates from one million sequenced T cells were considered lower bounds and underestimates.

Systemically healthy Caucasian individuals from Russia, 35 to 50 in total and aged about 6 to 95 years, were included as donors. Approximately 9 milliliters of peripheral blood were collected from each donor into EDTA-treated Vacutainer tubes. Ficoll-Paque density-gradient centrifugation was used to isolate PBMCs, with at least 6.5 million obtained per sample. Total RNA was extracted from PBMCs with Trizol reagent, with at least 5.5 micrograms obtained per sample. The percentages of naive CD45RAhigh/CD27high T cells were determined by flow cytometry on a PBMC aliquot from every donor. Libraries were constructed by 5' RACE. The instrument was an Illumina HiSeq 2500. A second PCR of about 6 to 12 cycles was performed with a sample-barcoded 5' primer and a J-beta primer mix. A template-switch 5' adaptor carrying 12 random nucleotides introduced a unique molecular identifier onto each TCR beta cDNA molecule. Each sample yielded at least 3 million CDR3-containing paired-end reads. All of the RNA was converted into first-strand cDNA using the Mint cDNA synthesis kit, with a TRBC-specific oligonucleotide serving as the primer. After uracil-DNA glycosylase treatment, a first 18-cycle PCR used universal primers M1SS and BC2_uni_R on all cDNA. On the authors' methods: For normalization, 1 million high-quality reads, each with a distinct molecular identifier, were randomly selected from each sample. Instead of being binned into consensus sequences, reads that shared molecular identifiers were thrown out. CDR3 identification, clonotype clustering and error correction used MiTCR with a Q25 quality threshold and the strictest error-elimination algorithm. Lower-bound total TCR beta diversity was estimated with a nonparametric unseen species model using Euler transformation. The public reads were reanalyzed by TCRdb: fastp trimming at Q25, MiXCR alignment, in-frame beta chains only. When rows share a CDR3 protein, they turn into one entry using the most common DNA and genes. The authors' filters were not applied to this entry. In all, the sample holds around 800,000 distinct CDR3 sequences, and under 45% of those were seen once. The ten biggest clones cover about 19% of the sample.

In the case of this clonotype: The antigen this receptor binds is unknown. Relative to the germline gene, one junction end is altered; a read error may explain this.

The TCR originated in a man aged 55 to 70 in good health. Material: blood.

The DNA sequence is given as TGTGCTACCAGTGACCTAAAAAGGGACGGGAGCTACAATGAGCAGTTCTTC. This translates into CATSDLKRDGSYNEQFF. In this chain, TRBV24-1 is recombined with TRBJ2-1, and TRBD2 may be the D gene, going by 6 matching bases. The germline V gene sets CDR1 to KGHDR and CDR2 to SFDVKD. The CDR3, from cysteine to phenylalanine, totals 17 residues. Only the CDR3 DNA stays, 51 bases, in frame from base 1.